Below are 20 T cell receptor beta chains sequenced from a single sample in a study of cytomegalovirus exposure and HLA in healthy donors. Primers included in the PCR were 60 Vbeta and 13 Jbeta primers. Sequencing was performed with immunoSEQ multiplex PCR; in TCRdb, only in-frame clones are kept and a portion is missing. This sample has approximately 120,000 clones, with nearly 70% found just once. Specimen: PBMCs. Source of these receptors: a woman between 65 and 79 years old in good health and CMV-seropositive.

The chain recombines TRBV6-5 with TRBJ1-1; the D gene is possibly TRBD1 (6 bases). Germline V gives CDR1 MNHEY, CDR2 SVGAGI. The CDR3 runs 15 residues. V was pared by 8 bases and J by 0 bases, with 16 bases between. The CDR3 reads CASARTASMNTEAFF. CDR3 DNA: TGTGCCAGCGCCCGGACAGCCAGTATGAACACTGAAGCTTTCTTT.

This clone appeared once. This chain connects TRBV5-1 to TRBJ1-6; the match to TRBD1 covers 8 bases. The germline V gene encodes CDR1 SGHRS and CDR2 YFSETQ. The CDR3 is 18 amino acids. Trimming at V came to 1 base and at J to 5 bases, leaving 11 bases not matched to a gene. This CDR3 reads CASSLMFRGQGDNSPLHF. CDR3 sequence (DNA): TGCGCCAGCAGCTTGATGTTCAGGGGGCAAGGGGATAATTCACCCCTCCACTTT.

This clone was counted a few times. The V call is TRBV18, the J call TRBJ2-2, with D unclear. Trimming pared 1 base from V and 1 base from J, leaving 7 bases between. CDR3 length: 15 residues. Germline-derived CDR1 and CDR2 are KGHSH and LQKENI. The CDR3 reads CASSPLELNTGELFF. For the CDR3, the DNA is TGTGCCAGCTCACCACTAGAACTGAACACCGGGGAGCTGTTTTTT.

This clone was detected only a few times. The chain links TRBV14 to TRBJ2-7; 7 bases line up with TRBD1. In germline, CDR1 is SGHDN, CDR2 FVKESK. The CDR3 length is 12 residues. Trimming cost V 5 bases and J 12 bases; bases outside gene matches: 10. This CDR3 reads CASSSGTARGYF. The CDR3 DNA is TGTGCCAGCAGCTCCGGGACAGCAAGGGGGTACTTC.

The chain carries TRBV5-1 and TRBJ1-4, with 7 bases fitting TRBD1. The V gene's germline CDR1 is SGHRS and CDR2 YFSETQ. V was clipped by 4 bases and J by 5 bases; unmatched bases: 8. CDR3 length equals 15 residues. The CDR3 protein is CASSPQVGGNEKLFF. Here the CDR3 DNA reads TGCGCCAGCAGCCCTCAAGTAGGGGGCAATGAAAAACTGTTTTTT.

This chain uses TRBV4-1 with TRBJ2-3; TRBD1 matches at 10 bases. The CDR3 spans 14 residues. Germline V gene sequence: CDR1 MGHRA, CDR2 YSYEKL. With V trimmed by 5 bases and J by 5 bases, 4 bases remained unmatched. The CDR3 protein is CASSKRTGGDTQYF. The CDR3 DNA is TGCGCCAGCAGCAAGAGGACAGGGGGAGATACGCAGTATTTT.

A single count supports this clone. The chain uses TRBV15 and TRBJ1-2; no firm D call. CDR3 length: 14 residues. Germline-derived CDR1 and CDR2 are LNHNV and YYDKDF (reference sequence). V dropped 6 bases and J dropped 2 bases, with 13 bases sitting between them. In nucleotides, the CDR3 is TGTGCCACCAGTCCCGCGGGTCACAACTATGGCTACACCTTC. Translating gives CATSPAGHNYGYTF.

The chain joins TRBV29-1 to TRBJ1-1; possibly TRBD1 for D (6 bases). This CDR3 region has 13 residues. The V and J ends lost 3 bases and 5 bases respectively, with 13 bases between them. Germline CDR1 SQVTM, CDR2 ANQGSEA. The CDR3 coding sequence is TGCAGCGTTGAGGGGGGGGCTGGAACTGAAGCTTTCTTT. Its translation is CSVEGGAGTEAFF.

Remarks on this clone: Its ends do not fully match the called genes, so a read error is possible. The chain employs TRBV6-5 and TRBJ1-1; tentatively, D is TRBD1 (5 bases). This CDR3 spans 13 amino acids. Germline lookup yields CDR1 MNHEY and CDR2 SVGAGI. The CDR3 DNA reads TGTGCCAGCAGTTACTCGGCGGACACTAAAGCTTTCTTT. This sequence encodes CASSYSADTKAFF.

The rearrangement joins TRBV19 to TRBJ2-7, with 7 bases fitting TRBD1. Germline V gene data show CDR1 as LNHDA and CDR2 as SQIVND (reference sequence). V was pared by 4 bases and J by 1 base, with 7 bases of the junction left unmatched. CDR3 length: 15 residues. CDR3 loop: CASSTATGSSYEQYF. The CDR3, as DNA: TGTGCCAGTAGTACCGCGACAGGGTCATCCTACGAGCAGTACTTC.

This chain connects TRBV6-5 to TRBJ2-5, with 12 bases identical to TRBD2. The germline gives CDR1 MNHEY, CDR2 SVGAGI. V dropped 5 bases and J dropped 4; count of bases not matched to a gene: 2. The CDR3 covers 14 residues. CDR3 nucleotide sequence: TGTGCCAGCAGTCCGGGACTAGCGGGAGAGACCCAGTACTTC. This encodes CASSPGLAGETQYF.

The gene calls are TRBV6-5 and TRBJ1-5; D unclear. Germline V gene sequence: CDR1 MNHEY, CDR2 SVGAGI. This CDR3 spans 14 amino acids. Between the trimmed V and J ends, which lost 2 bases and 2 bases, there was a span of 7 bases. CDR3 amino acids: CASSYRVGNQPQHF. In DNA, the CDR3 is TGTGCCAGCAGTTACAGAGTCGGCAATCAGCCCCAGCATTTT.

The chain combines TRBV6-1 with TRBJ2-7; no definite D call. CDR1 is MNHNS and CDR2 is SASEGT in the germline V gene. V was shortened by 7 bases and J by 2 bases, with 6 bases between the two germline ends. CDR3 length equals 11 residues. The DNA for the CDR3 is TGTGCCAGCACCCCCGCCTACGAGCAGTACTTC. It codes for CASTPAYEQYF.

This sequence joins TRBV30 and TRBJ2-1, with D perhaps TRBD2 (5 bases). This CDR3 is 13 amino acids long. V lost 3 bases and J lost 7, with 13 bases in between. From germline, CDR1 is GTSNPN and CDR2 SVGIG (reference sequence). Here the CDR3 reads CAWRNAGGNEQFF. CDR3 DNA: TGTGCCTGGAGAAATGCAGGCGGGAATGAGCAGTTCTTC.

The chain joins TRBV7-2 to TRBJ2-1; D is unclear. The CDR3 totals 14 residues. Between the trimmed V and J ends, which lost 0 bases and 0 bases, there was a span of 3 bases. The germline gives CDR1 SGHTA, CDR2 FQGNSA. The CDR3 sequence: CASSLASSYNEQFF. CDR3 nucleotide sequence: TGTGCCAGCAGCTTAGCGAGCTCCTACAATGAGCAGTTCTTC.

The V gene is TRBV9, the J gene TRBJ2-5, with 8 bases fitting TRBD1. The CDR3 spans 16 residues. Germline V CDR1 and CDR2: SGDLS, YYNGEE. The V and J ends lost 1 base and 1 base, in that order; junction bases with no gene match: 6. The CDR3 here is CASSVMGTGGQETQYF. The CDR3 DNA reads TGTGCCAGCAGCGTAATGGGGACAGGAGGCCAAGAGACCCAGTACTTC.

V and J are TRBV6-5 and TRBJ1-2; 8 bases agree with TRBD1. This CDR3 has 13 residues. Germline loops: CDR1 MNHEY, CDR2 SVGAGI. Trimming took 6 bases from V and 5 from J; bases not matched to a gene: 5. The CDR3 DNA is TGTGCCAGCAGACGGACAGGGAAGTATGGCTACACCTTC. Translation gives CASRRTGKYGYTF.

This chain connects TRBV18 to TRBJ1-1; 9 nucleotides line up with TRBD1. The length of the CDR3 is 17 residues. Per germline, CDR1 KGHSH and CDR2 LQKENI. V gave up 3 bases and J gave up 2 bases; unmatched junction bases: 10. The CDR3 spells CASSPTGGGVPNTEAFF. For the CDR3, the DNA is TGTGCCAGCTCACCCACAGGGGGCGGAGTGCCCAACACTGAAGCTTTCTTT.

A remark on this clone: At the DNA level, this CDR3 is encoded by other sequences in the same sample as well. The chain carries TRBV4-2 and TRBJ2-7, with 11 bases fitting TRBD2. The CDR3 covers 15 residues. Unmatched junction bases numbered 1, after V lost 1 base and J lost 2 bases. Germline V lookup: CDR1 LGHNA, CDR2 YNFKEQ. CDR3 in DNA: TGTGCCAGCAGCCAAGCTAGCGGGGGGCCCTACGAGCAGTACTTC. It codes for CASSQASGGPYEQYF.

The CDR3 region has the DNA TGTGCCAGCAGCTTTGGTCAGGGGGGATCCTACGAGCAGTACTTC. It translates to CASSFGQGGSYEQYF. The V gene is TRBV7-2, the J gene TRBJ2-7, with D perhaps TRBD1 (7 bases). Germline V CDR1 and CDR2: SGHTA, FQGNSA. Trimming took 3 bases from V and 1 from J, leaving 13 bases between them. This CDR3 spans 15 amino acids.